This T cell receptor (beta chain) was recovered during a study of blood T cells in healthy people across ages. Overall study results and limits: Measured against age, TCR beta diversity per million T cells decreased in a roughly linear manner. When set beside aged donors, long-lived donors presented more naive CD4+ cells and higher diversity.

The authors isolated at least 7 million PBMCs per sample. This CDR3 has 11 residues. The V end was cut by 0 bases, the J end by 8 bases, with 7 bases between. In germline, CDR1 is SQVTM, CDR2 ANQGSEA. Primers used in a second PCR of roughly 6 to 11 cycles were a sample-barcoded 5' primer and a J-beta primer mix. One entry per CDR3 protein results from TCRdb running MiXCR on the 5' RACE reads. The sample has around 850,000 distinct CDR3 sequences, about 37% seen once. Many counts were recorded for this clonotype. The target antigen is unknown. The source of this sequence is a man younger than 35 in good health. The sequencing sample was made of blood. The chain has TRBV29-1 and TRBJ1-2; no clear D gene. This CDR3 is CSVEEGLGYTF. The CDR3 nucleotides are TGCAGCGTTGAAGAAGGGTTAGGCTACACCTTC.